This T cell receptor (beta chain) was recovered during a study of T cells in Graves' hyperthyroidism and ophthalmopathy. This clonotype occurred many times. RNA transcripts yielded amplified TCR beta CDR3 regions. During a first-round RT-PCR of the TCR CDR3, the HTBI primer set was used. A single record per CDR3 protein comes from TCRdb applying MiXCR to the multiplex PCR reads. The data contain about 180,000 distinct CDR3 sequences, over 15% of them seen just once; the ten biggest clones take up 25% to 35%. The CDR3 covers 14 residues. After removal of 2 bases from V and 5 bases from J, the junction contained 0 bases not matched to a gene.

Sequenced: blood. J is TRBJ2-5 and V is TRBV12-3 or TRBV12-4; 12 bases are shared with TRBD2. The TCR sequence derives from a woman aged 45-65 years with Graves' hyperthyroidism. The CDR3 sequence: CASSLTSGGETQYF. Here the CDR3 DNA reads TGTGCCAGCAGTTTAACTAGCGGGGGGGAGACCCAGTACTTC.